Sequencing of this TCR beta chain was carried out in a study of T cell changes during pregnancy in multiple sclerosis. Measured with immunoSEQ multiplex PCR; TCRdb has only the in-frame clones, and not every one. The table lists about 100,000 clones, roughly nine tenths of them singletons. V lost 5 bases, J lost 0 bases, and 14 bases lay in between. The CDR3 spans 16 residues. The V gene's germline CDR1 is SGHVS and CDR2 FNYEAQ. This TCR was sampled from a female donor with multiple sclerosis, enrolled in a pregnancy study. The J gene is TRBJ2-4, the V gene TRBV7-6; tentatively, D is TRBD2 (6 bases). Sequencing used peripheral blood, obtained in the second trimester of pregnancy. DNA of the CDR3: TGTGCCAGCAGCGCCCGGGACTCAGTAGCCAAAAACATTCAGTACTTC. This encodes CASSARDSVAKNIQYF.